The present TCR beta chain was sequenced within a study of T cell repertoires in cytomegalovirus infection. To note about this clonotype: Antigen specificity is unknown.

The germline V gene has CDR1 SGHTA and CDR2 FQGNSA. V was pared by 4 bases and J by 3 bases, with 5 bases of the junction left unmatched. The CDR3 has 16 amino acids. TCRdb independently ran MiXCR on the reads; one entry per CDR3 protein. The sample lists about 570,000 distinct CDR3 sequences; about 40% were seen once. The chain couples TRBV7-2 to TRBJ2-2, with 10 bases matching TRBD2. This TCR derives from a human donor in good health (CMV status not recorded). Some clones in this sample may be carry-over from other donors' samples. The starting material was cultured PBMCs, obtained from culture after CMV antigen stimulation. The CDR3 DNA reads TGTGCCAGCAGCTCCACTAGCGGGGTATACACCGGGGAGCTGTTTTTT. This encodes CASSSTSGVYTGELFF.